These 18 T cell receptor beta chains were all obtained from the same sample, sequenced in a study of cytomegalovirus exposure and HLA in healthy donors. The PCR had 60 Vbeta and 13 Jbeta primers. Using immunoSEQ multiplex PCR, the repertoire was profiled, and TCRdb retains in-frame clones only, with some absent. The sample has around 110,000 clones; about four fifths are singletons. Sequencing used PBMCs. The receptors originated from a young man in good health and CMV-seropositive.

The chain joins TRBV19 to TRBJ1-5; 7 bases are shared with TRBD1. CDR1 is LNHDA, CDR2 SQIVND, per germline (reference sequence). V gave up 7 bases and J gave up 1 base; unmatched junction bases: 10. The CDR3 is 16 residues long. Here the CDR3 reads CASTDYRDSSNQPQHF. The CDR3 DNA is TGTGCCAGTACCGATTACCGGGACAGCAGCAATCAGCCCCAGCATTTT.

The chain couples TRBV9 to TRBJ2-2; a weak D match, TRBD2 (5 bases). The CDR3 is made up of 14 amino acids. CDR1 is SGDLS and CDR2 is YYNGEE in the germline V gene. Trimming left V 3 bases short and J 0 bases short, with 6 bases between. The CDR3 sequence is CASSATTNTGELFF. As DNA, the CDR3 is TGTGCCAGCAGCGCGACTACGAACACCGGGGAGCTGTTTTTT.

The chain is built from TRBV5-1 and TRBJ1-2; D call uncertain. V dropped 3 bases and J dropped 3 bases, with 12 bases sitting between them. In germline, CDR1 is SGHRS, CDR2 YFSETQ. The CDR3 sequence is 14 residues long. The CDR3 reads CASSCLAGDYGYTF. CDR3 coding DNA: TGCGCCAGCAGCTGCCTTGCCGGGGACTATGGCTACACCTTC.

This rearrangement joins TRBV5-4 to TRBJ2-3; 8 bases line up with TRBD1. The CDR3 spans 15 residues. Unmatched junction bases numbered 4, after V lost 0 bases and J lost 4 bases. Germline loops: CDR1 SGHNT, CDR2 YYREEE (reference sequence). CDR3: CASSLGQGKADTQYF. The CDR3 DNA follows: TGTGCCAGCAGCTTGGGACAGGGGAAGGCAGATACGCAGTATTTT.

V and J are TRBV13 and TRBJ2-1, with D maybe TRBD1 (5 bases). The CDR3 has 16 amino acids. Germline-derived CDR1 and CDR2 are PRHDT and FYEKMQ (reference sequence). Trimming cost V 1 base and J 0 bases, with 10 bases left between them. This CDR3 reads CASSLAGPSSYNEQFF. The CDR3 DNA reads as TGTGCCAGCAGCTTAGCAGGGCCGAGCTCCTACAATGAGCAGTTCTTC.

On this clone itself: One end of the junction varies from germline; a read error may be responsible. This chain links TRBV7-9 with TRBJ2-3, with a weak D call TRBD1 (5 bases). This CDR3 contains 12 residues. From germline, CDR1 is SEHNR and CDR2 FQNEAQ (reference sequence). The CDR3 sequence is CSSSPGKNTQYF. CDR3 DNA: TGTTCCAGCAGTCCAGGGAAGAATACGCAGTATTTT.

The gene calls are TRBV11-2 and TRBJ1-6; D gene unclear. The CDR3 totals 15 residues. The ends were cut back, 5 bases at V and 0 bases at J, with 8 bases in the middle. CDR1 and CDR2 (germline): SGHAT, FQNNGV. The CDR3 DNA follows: TGTGCCAGCAGCCAGAGGAGCTCCTATAATTCACCCCTCCACTTT. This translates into CASSQRSSYNSPLHF.

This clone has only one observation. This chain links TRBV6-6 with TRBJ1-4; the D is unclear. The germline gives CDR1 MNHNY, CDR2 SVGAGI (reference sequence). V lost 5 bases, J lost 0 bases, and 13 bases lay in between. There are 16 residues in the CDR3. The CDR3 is CASSQTEISTNEKLFF. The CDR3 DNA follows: TGTGCCAGCAGTCAAACCGAGATCTCAACTAATGAAAAACTGTTTTTT.

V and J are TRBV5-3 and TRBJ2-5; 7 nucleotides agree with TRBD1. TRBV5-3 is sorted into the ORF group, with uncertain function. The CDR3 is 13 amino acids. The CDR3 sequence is CTTGVGYQETQYF. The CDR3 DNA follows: TGTACTACAGGGGTTGGGTACCAAGAGACCCAGTACTTC.

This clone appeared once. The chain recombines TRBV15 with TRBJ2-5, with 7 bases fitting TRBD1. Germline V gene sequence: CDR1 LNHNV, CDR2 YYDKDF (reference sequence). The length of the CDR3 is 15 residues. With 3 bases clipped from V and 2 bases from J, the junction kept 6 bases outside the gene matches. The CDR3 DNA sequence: TGTGCCACCAGCAGCATGACAGGGCCTCAAGAGACCCAGTACTTC. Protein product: CATSSMTGPQETQYF.

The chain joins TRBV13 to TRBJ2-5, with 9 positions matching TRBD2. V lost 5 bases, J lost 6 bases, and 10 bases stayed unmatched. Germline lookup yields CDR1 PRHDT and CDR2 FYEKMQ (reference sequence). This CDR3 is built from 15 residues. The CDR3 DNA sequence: TGTGCCAGCAGCCCGACCGAGCGGGGGGATCAGACCCAGTACTTC. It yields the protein CASSPTERGDQTQYF.

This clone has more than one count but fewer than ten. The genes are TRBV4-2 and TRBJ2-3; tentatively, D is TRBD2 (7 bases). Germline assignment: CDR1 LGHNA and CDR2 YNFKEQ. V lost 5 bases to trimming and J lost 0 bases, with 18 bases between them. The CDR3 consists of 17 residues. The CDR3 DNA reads TGTGCCAGCAGCTCCCGGGACGGGGGGCGAAGCACAGATACGCAGTATTTT. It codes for CASSSRDGGRSTDTQYF.

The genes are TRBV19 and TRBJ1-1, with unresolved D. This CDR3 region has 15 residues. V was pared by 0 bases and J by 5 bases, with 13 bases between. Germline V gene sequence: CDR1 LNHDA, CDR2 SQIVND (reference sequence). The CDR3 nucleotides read TGTGCCAGTAGTATAGACCTGTCAGGCTGGACTGAAGCTTTCTTT. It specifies CASSIDLSGWTEAFF. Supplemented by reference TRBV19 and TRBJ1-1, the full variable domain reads DGGITQSPKYLFRKEGQNVTLSCEQNLNHDAMYWYRQDPGQGLRLIYYSQIVNDFQKGDIAEGYSVSREKKESFPLTVTSAQKNPTAFYLCASSIDLSGWTEAFFGQGTRLTVV.

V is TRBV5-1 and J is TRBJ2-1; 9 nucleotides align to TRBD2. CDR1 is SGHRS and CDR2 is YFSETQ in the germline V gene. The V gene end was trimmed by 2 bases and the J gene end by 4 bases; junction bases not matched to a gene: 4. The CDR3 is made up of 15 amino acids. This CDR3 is CASSFTTSGYNEQFF. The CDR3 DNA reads TGCGCCAGCAGCTTTACGACTAGCGGATACAATGAGCAGTTCTTC.

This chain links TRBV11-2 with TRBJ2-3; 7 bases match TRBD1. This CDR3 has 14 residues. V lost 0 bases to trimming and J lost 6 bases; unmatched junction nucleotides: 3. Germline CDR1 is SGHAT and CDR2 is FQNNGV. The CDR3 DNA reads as TGTGCCAGCAGCTTAGATACAGGGGCGGATACGCAGTATTTT. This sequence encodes CASSLDTGADTQYF.

DNA for the CDR3: TGCAGCGTCCAGGCGGGGGCTAGGGGCGAGCAGTACTTC. It is translated as CSVQAGARGEQYF. The chain carries TRBV29-1 and TRBJ2-7; TRBD2 might be the D (7 bases). Germline-derived CDR1 and CDR2 are SQVTM and ANQGSEA. This CDR3 has 13 residues. V was shortened by 6 bases and J by 6 bases, with 18 bases between the two germline ends.

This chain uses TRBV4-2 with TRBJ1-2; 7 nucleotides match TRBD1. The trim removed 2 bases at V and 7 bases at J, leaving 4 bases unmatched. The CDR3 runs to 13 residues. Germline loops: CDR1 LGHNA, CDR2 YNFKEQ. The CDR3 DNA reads TGTGCCAGCAGCCAACAGGGGGGAGGTGGCTACACCTTC. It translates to CASSQQGGGGYTF.

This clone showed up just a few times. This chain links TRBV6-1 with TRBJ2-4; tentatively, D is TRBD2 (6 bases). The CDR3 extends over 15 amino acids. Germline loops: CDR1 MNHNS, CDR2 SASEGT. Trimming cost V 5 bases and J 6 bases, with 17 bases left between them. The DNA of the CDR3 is TGTGCCAGCAGTCCTGCTAGACTTAGCGGAAACATTCAGTACTTC. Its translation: CASSPARLSGNIQYF.